Given below is one T cell receptor (beta chain) in context. Its antigen remains unknown. Roughly 10^5 TCR templates underwent assay in each sample. Assay used: immunoSEQ multiplex PCR; TCRdb lists only in-frame clones, some missing. The sample contains 95,000 to 110,000 clones, 93% of which appear only once. The source of the sample is a study of siplizumab effects on memory and regulatory T cells. General observations from the study: A naive or memory phenotype could not be assigned to roughly 80-97% of the proliferating CD4+ or CD8+ clones. The Treg-derived share of mappable alloreactive CD4+ clones averaged 68.8% with siplizumab and approximately 30% in controls.

V lost 5 bases, J lost 8 bases, and 9 bases lay in between. In germline, CDR1 is LNHDA, CDR2 SQIVND (reference sequence). The CDR3 consists of 11 residues. The sample was Tregs sorted from blood. The V and J genes are TRBV19 and TRBJ1-1; D uncertain. This receptor was identified in a human donor in good health. CDR3 nucleotide sequence: TGTGCCAGTAGTGTGACTTTCGAAGCTTTCTTT. Protein sequence: CASSVTFEAFF.